A single T cell receptor (beta chain) is shown here with its context. Its antigen remains unknown. Trimming took 0 bases from V and 0 from J, leaving 9 bases between them. The CDR3 consists of 15 residues. Germline assignment: CDR1 SGHRS and CDR2 YFSETQ. This entry is derived from a study of T cells in narcolepsy. Study details: Enrolled donors included narcolepsy type 1 or type 2 patients and healthy controls. Study-level points and caveats: Autoreactive HCRT-specific and TRIB2-specific clonotypes were marked in same-patient CSF-versus-blood CD4+ comparisons. In some patient and control memory CD4+ samples, autoreactive clones were absent. Healthy controls reportedly lacked the autoreactive clonotypes serially found in patients' blood.

Generated by immunoSEQ multiplex PCR, the TCRdb table keeps only in-frame clones and is missing some. This table holds about 20,000 clones, over 80% found once. The genes are TRBV5-1 and TRBJ1-2; D not resolved. This clonotype originated in a human donor in good health. Source material: memory (CD45RA-) CD4+ T cells from blood. DNA of the CDR3: TGCGCCAGCAGCTTGGAGGGAGCGGCTAACTATGGCTACACCTTC. Protein sequence: CASSLEGAANYGYTF. Together with reference TRBV5-1 and TRBJ1-2, the CDR3 gives the full variable domain: KAGVTQTPRYLIKTRGQQVTLSCSPISGHRSVSWYQQTPGQGLQFLFEYFSETQRNKGNFPGRFSGRQFSNSRSEMNVSTLELGDSALYLCASSLEGAANYGYTFGSGTRLTVV.